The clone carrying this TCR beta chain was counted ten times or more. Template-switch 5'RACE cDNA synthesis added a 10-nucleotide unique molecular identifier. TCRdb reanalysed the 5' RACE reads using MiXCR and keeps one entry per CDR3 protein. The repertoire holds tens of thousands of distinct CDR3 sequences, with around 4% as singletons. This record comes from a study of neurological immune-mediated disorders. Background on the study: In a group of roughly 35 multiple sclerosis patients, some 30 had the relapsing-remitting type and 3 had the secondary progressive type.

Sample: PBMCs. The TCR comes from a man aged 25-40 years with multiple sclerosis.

Written as DNA, the CDR3 is TGTGCCAGCAGTGAAACCCAGGGGGCTTTTGGCTACACCTTC. Protein sequence: CASSETQGAFGYTF. This chain links TRBV6-1 with TRBJ1-2; 8 bases are a match to TRBD1. Germline V lookup: CDR1 MNHNS, CDR2 SASEGT. Trimming removed 2 bases from V and 7 bases from J; junction bases left unmatched: 6. The CDR3 consists of 14 residues.